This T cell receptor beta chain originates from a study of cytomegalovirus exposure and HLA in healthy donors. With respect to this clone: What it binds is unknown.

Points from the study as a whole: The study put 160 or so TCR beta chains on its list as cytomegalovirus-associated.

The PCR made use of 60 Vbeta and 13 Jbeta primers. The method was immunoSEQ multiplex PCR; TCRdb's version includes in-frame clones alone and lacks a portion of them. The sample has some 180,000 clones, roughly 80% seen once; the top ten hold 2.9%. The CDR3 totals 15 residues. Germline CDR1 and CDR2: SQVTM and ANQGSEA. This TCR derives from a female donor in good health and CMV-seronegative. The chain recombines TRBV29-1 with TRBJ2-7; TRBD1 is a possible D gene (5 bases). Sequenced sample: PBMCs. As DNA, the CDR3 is TGCATCCACACCGCCGCCAGGGCGAACCTATACGAGCAGTACTTC. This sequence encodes CIHTAARANLYEQYF.